The source of this TCR beta chain is a study of blood T cell repertoires in COVID-19. Some clones are missing from TCRdb's copy, which holds only in-frame ones; the method was immunoSEQ multiplex PCR. The table includes more than 85,000 clones, around 81% detected once. Germline-derived CDR1 and CDR2 are MNHNY and SVGAGI (reference sequence). V lost 0 bases and J lost 3, with 6 bases in between. This CDR3 has 15 residues. This clone was seen only a few times. Sequenced input: peripheral blood. The sequence derives from a human donor in a cohort sampled during active or convalescent COVID-19. The chain recombines TRBV6-6 with TRBJ1-6; D is unclear. The DNA for the CDR3 is TGTGCCAGCAGTTACTCACAGAACTATAATTCACCCCTCCACTTT. Translated: CASSYSQNYNSPLHF.